This is a list of T cell receptor beta chains from one sample in a study of T cells in localized non-small cell lung cancer. The table came from immunoSEQ multiplex PCR; TCRdb's copy has only in-frame clones and leaves some out. There are around 91,000 clones in the sample; about nine tenths occur only once, and about 15% lies in the top ten. This specimen consisted of peripheral blood, obtained before any cancer treatment. These receptors came from a man aged 40 to 70 with stage I squamous cell lung carcinoma. CDR3s include the opening cysteine and the closing phenylalanine or tryptophan. A D gene is named only where the DNA matches it firmly. Clone size is stated in some rows and not others, as once, few, many or a class when expanded.

j_gene | d_gene | v_gene | abundance | CDR3aa | CDR3nt
TRBJ2-2 | NA | TRBV7-3 | NA | CASSDTYTGELFF | TGTGCCAGCAGCGACACTTACACCGGGGAGCTGTTTTTT
TRBJ2-3 | TRBD2 | TRBV23-1 | NA | CASSQGGGRNTDTQYF | TGCGCCAGCAGTCAGGGCGGGGGGCGTAACACAGATACGCAGTATTTT
TRBJ1-2 | NA | TRBV5-1 | NA | CASSLDLGGNYGYTF | TGCGCCAGCAGCTTGGACCTCGGTGGAAACTATGGCTACACCTTC
TRBJ2-3 | NA | TRBV7-3 | NA | CASSFLGGSGTDTQYF | TGTGCCAGCAGCTTCCTGGGGGGCTCTGGCACAGATACGCAGTATTTT
TRBJ1-1 | NA | TRBV29-1 | NA | CSVDRGTLNTEAFF | TGCAGCGTTGATAGGGGGACCTTGAACACTGAAGCTTTCTTT
TRBJ2-3 | NA | TRBV4-1 | NA | CASSQSGASTDTQYF | TGCGCCAGCAGCCAGTCGGGGGCTTCCACAGATACGCAGTATTTT
TRBJ1-1 | NA | TRBV5-5 | NA | CASSPGGHTEAFF | TGTGCCAGCAGCCCGGGGGGGCACACTGAAGCTTTCTTT
TRBJ2-5 | TRBD2 | TRBV11-2 | NA | CASSLAGASGLETQYF | TGTGCCAGCAGCTTAGCAGGTGCTAGCGGGTTAGAGACCCAGTACTTC
TRBJ1-1 | TRBD1 | TRBV12-5 | NA | CASGMTGGGTEAFF | TGTGCTAGTGGTATGACAGGGGGCGGCACTGAAGCTTTCTTT
TRBJ2-6 | NA | TRBV29-1 | NA | CSVDSSGANVLTF | TGCAGCGTGGACAGCTCTGGGGCCAACGTCCTGACTTTC
TRBJ1-1 | NA | TRBV5-4 | NA | CASSLNSRGNTEAFF | TGTGCCAGCAGCTTGAACAGCAGGGGGAACACTGAAGCTTTCTTT
TRBJ2-7 | TRBD1 | TRBV19 | NA | CASSITGGYEQYF | TGTGCCAGTAGTATCACAGGGGGCTACGAGCAGTACTTC
TRBJ2-2 | NA | TRBV2 | NA | CASKRTSTNTGELFF | TGTGCCAGCAAACGAACTTCTACGAACACCGGGGAGCTGTTTTTT
TRBJ1-5 | NA | TRBV4-2 | once | CASSQESEQPQHF | TGTGCCAGCAGCCAAGAGAGTGAACAGCCCCAGCATTTT
TRBJ2-2 | NA | TRBV4-2 | NA | CASSQVYGDRVTGELFF | TGTGCCAGCAGCCAAGTATACGGGGATAGAGTGACCGGGGAGCTGTTTTTT
TRBJ1-1 | NA | TRBV5-4 | NA | CASTSSGTNIEAFF | TGTGCCAGCACCTCGAGTGGTACGAACATTGAAGCTTTCTTT
TRBJ1-1 | TRBD1 | TRBV12-5 | once | CASGLNRGTEAFF | TGTGCTAGTGGTTTGAACAGGGGAACTGAAGCTTTCTTT
TRBJ1-5 | TRBD1 | TRBV12-5 | NA | CASGLGQGAAQPQHF | TGTGCTAGTGGTTTGGGACAGGGGGCCGCTCAGCCCCAGCATTTT
TRBJ1-2 | NA | TRBV13 | NA | CASSLESSTPEGYTF | TGTGCCAGCAGCTTAGAGTCTTCCACCCCAGAGGGCTACACCTTC
TRBJ2-1 | TRBD2 | TRBV9 | NA | CASSVGNSGGLYNEQFF | TGTGCCAGCAGCGTAGGTAATAGCGGGGGTCTATACAATGAGCAGTTCTTC
TRBJ2-1 | NA | TRBV5-1 | NA | CASSLASGLNEQFF | TGCGCCAGCAGCTTGGCCTCAGGTCTCAATGAGCAGTTCTTC
TRBJ1-5 | NA | TRBV5-5 | NA | CASSEGTSHQPQHF | TGTGCCAGCAGCGAGGGGACAAGCCATCAGCCCCAGCATTTT
TRBJ2-2 | TRBD1 | TRBV28 | few | CASSLNRGNTGELFF | TGTGCCAGCAGTTTGAACAGGGGGAACACCGGGGAGCTGTTTTTT